This TCR beta chain emerged from a study of T cell changes during pregnancy in multiple sclerosis. Generated by immunoSEQ multiplex PCR, the TCRdb table keeps only in-frame clones and is missing some. This sample carries about 110,000 clones, roughly 89% of them seen once, and the ten largest clones take 1.6%. This clone was counted at least ten times. CDR1 is MNHGY and CDR2 is SAAAGT in the germline V gene. This CDR3 is built from 14 residues. The V and J ends lost 5 bases and 3 bases respectively, with 13 bases between them. The receptor was derived from a female donor with multiple sclerosis, enrolled in a pregnancy study. The chain uses TRBV6-8 and TRBJ1-2, with a tentative D call TRBD1 (5 bases). Material: peripheral blood, obtained before pregnancy. This CDR3 is CASSLGKTDYGYTF. In DNA form, the CDR3 reads TGTGCCAGCAGTCTTGGCAAGACAGACTATGGCTACACCTTC.